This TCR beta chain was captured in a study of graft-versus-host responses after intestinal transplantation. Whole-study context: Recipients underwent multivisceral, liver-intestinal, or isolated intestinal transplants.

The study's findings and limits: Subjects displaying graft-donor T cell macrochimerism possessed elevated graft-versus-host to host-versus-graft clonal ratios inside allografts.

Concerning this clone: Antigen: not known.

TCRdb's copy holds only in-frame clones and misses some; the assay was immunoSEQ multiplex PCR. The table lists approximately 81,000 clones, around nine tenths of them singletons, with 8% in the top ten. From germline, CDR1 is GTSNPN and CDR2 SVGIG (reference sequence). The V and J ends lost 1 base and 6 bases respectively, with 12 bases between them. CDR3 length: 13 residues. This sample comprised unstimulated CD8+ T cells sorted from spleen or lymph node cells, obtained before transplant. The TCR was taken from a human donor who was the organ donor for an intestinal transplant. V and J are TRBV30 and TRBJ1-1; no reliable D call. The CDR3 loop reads CAWSGTGGAEAFF. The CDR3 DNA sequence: TGTGCCTGGAGTGGTACTGGTGGGGCTGAAGCTTTCTTT.